This T cell receptor beta chain came from a study of cytomegalovirus exposure and HLA in healthy donors. PCR involved 60 Vbeta and 13 Jbeta primers. The protocol was immunoSEQ multiplex PCR, while the TCRdb copy is restricted to in-frame clones and leaves out a portion. The sample lists under 95,000 clones, around 8% seen once, with approximately 2.5% in the top ten. The ends were cut back, 5 bases at V and 8 bases at J, with 15 bases in the middle. Per the germline V gene, CDR1 is SGHTA and CDR2 is FQGTGA. CDR3 length equals 13 residues. The chain carries TRBV7-3 and TRBJ1-2; TRBD1 is a possible D gene (6 bases). This receptor was obtained from a man aged 45 to 65 in good health and CMV-seronegative. The sample comprised PBMCs. DNA for the CDR3: TGTGCCAGCAGCGAACAGGGAGGGGAAGGCTACACCTTC. Translating it yields CASSEQGGEGYTF.